This T cell receptor (beta chain) was recovered during a study of cytomegalovirus exposure and HLA in healthy donors (dated by TCRdb to 2016 to 2017). Broadly, across the study: An earlier analysis of some 600 of the donors reported 276 Gb of sequence data and 95 million to 130 million unique TCR beta sequences obtained from around 190 million T cells. Every discovery cohort repertoire had been produced on one sequencing platform. The study combined high-throughput TCR immunosequencing, statistical association of individual TCRs with disease status, and machine learning to predict cytomegalovirus infection status. Among 398 genotyped donors of the cohort, an average of approximately 240,000 unique TCR beta nucleotide sequences were sequenced per donor, roughly 20% of them non-productive. Donor age, sex, ethnicity and CMV serostatus were collected together with the repertoire data. Class I and class II HLA loci were covered by the typing at four-digit resolution. The genetic ancestry cluster associated with self-reported Caucasian donors included 81% of the 300 to 400 genotyped donors. About 320 gigabases of sequencing data and roughly 90 million unique TCR sequences were included in an early release covering about 700 HLA-typed donors. Typing coverage differed by locus: A, B, C, DRB1 and DQB1 were typed in roughly 629-640 donors, DQA1 in about 510, DPA1 in over 600, and DPB1 in just under 490. In a later analysis, previously published TCR beta repertoires from hundreds of donors were re-analyzed and high-resolution HLA genotyping was added so that TCR occurrence patterns could be studied. Using immunosequencing, the study profiled T cell repertoires from about 650 subjects and related those repertoires to cytomegalovirus serostatus. Besides the first cohort of hundreds of subjects, a separate validation cohort made up of 95 to 150 different subjects was used. The study aimed to test whether cataloging public T cell receptors could reveal signatures of past pathogen exposure. An earlier analysis of approximately 640 of the donors applied high-throughput TCR beta sequencing to assess whether each TCR beta V gene segment acted as functional or pseudogenic. Rather than using new phenotypic data, the later analysis identified candidate immune exposures from TCR beta sequences and from how often those sequences occurred across donors. Four or five DR-DQ haplotypes were handled as single units for association and clustering because linkage in the cohort was strong. A later genetic analysis used genome-wide SNP genotypes for about 65% of the 666 donors, treating that subset as a discovery cohort. The study at large found these results: According to a later analysis, TCR association rates differed among HLA loci, with DRB1 alleles showing the most associated TCRs and HLA-C alleles showing the fewest. Roughly uniform sequencing depth across donors was assumed in presence/absence analyses, although this assumption may not hold. Broadly in line with IMGT annotations, most TCR beta V segments showed up in productive rearrangements about 90% or about 30% of the time in an earlier analysis of several hundred of the donors. Immune exposure information for the cohort was limited to CMV serostatus. Specific HLA alleles were associated with 15,000 to 20,000 TCR beta sequences at a false discovery rate of 0.05 in a later analysis. Most CMV-associated TCR beta chains appeared to be HLA-restricted in a later analysis, and the HLA associations seemed to be driven largely by CMV exposure. This cohort had only TCR beta chains sequenced, and the lack of alpha or paired-chain data limited which features could be detected. Linkage disequilibrium might explain the correlated functional status among segregating V segments, but an unknown experimental factor could not be excluded. In the study, roughly 160 TCR beta chains were listed as associated with cytomegalovirus. Across donors, most TCR sequences were observed very rarely, whereas some public TCRs were present in many individuals. A few of the identified cytomegalovirus-associated TCR beta chains were confirmed in vitro to be specific for cytomegalovirus antigens. The authors suggested that the approach could potentially be extended to other disease states and immunological phenotypes. Compared with equally common non-associated chains, HLA-associated TCR beta chains in a later analysis were more clonally expanded and had lower generation probabilities. Some IMGT-functional V segments, including TRBV6-2 and TRBV6-3, could not be told apart with the 87-base-pair reads, so those segments were excluded. A later genetic analysis associated a missense DCLRE1C variant with V-gene and J-gene trimming of TCR beta chains, and an independent cohort replicated the association. In a later genetic analysis, fewer N-insertions in productive TCRs were reported among donors in an Asian-associated ancestry cluster than the approximately 710-donor mean. A further reported finding was that TCR beta sequences accurately predicted the HLA-A and HLA-B alleles for most subjects in the first cohort. Because some donors lacked HLA typing at each locus, the association tests relied only on the typed subset. Several of the top co-occurrence clusters appeared to be linked to parvovirus B19, influenza, CMV and Epstein-Barr virus, according to a later analysis. The earlier analysis of 450 to 700 of the donors excluded approximately 17 rarely observed V segments, including chromosome 9 orphons, because counts were too low. When HLA alleles, especially DR and DQ, strongly co-occurred, attributing TCR associations to individual alleles was difficult. The classifier was reported to diagnose cytomegalovirus status with high specificity and sensitivity in both the original and validation cohorts. A cluster of highly shared sequence variants was judged likely to represent a technical artifact of the sequencing pipeline.

In the case of this clone: Its antigen has not been determined.

The protocol used for the library was the immunoSEQ multiplex PCR assay. A mixture of 60 forward primers for TCR Vbeta segments and 13 reverse primers for TCR Jbeta segments was used in the multiplex PCR. A multiplex PCR assay on genomic DNA amplified the CDR3 region of rearranged TCR beta genes. The amplified TCR beta libraries were sequenced on the Illumina HiSeq System as 87-base-pair reads. As for the original processing: A later analysis tallied 75 million to 95 million unique TCR beta chains across the 700 or so repertoires, and some 10 million of those chains were shared by two or more donors. A nearest-neighbor algorithm error-corrected the raw reads and collapsed the reads into unique sequences, merging closely related sequences to remove PCR and sequencing errors. Alignment of CDR3 sequences to IMGT reference sequences was used to assign V, D and J gene segments. For a sequence to be retained, a match of at least six nucleotides was required to both a V gene segment and a J gene segment. A rearrangement was called productive if the CDR3 had no stop codons and remained in frame with V and J, and every other rearrangement was called non-productive. CDR3 was defined according to IMGT convention as the region running from the second conserved V-encoded cysteine to the conserved J-encoded phenylalanine. The earlier analysis of approximately 590 of the donors excluded any sequence lacking an unambiguous match to a single V gene segment. An earlier analysis of under 750 of the donors called V segments functional above 56.7% productive rearrangements and segregating when the between-donor standard deviation exceeded 5%. A statistical classification framework was developed to diagnose cytomegalovirus status using the catalog of TCR beta chain sequences. In a later analysis, TCR nucleotide sequences were compared against IMGT/GENE-DB human TR gene sequences so that V and J genes could be assigned. Using the TCRdist pipeline, a later analysis assigned CDR3 sequences along with most-parsimonious VDJ recombination scenarios. In a later analysis, each TCR beta chain was defined by its CDR3 amino acid sequence together with its V-gene family, and reads lacking a unique V-gene family were excluded. In a later analysis, 500 to 650 highly shared, low-generation-probability nucleotide sequences were removed to address suspected cross-contamination and a sequencing artifact. A later analysis calculated a clonal expansion index for each public chain from normalized within-repertoire ranks of inferred template counts. A later analysis computed generation probabilities with a VDJ recombination model fitted to out-of-frame rearrangements, and checked the results against IGoR. In a later analysis, hypergeometric tests were used to score TCR-TCR, TCR-HLA and TCR-CMV co-occurrence, with a repertoire-size bias correction applied to TCR pairs. To estimate false discovery rates, a later analysis permuted the HLA or CMV assignments 20 times. A later analysis grouped co-occurring TCRs with DBSCAN, adding TCRdist sequence similarity when clustering within HLA-allele-positive subsets. For co-occurrence clustering, repertoires with fewer than 30,000 or more than 120,000 public chains were excluded, along with a handful of repertoires with anomalous nucleotide sharing. The table was pulled from immuneACCESS by TCRdb, which kept in-frame rearrangements only. Such tables lose some clones; where checked, under half of the loss comes from unresolved V genes, and the rest has no known cause. V and J calls and clone size follow that table, whereas D and trimming were derived from the DNA. The sample has fewer than 200,000 clones on record. The biggest ten clones account for 6.5% of the sample.

The cohort was made up of 500 to 800 healthy bone marrow donors. All cohort members were sampled while nominally healthy, although unrecorded immune exposures were likely present. The donor tested CMV seronegative and was one of the 352 seronegative cohort members. A peripheral blood sample was collected from each donor, and TCR beta sequencing was performed on peripheral blood mononuclear cells. Genomic DNA extraction from the blood cell samples was performed with the Qiagen DNeasy Blood Extraction Kit. From the cysteine up to the phenylalanine, the CDR3 has a length of 16 residues. Of all the DNA, just the CDR3 is kept, 48 bases in frame from base 1. The germline V gene sets CDR1 to SGHDT and CDR2 to YYEEEE. V is trimmed back by 0 bases and J by 4 bases, and the junction contains 7 bases that no gene match accounts for.

Recombination joined TRBV5-6 with TRBJ1-5; the junction holds 7 bases that match TRBD1. Input material: PBMCs. The sequence was collected from a man younger than 40 in good health and CMV-seronegative. For the CDR3, the sequence is CASSLVWDRRNQPQHF. The DNA sequence is given as TGTGCCAGCAGCTTGGTCTGGGACAGAAGAAATCAGCCCCAGCATTTT.